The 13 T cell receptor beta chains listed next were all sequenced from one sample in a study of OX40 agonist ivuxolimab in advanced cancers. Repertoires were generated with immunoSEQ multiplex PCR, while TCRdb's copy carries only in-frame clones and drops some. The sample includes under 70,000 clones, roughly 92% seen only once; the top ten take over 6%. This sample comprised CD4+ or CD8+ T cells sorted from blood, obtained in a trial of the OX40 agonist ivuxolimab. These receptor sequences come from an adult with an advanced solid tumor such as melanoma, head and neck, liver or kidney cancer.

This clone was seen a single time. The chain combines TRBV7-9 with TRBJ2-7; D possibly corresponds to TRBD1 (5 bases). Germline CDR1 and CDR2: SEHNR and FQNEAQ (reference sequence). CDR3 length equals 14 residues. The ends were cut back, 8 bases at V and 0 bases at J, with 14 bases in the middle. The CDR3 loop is CASDNVQGSYEQYF. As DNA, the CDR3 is TGTGCCAGCGACAACGTCCAGGGCTCCTACGAGCAGTACTTC.

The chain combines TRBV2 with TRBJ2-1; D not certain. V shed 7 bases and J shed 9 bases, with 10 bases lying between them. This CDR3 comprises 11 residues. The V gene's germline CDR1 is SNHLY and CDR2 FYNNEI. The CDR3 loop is CASTVWGEQFF. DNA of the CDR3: TGTGCCAGCACTGTGTGGGGTGAGCAGTTCTTC.

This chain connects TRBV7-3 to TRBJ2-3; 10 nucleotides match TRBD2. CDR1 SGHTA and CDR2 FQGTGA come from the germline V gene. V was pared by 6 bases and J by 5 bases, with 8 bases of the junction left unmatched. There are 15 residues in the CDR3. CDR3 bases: TGTGCCAGCAGAGAAAGCGGGGGGGCCGGAGATACGCAGTATTTT. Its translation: CASRESGGAGDTQYF.

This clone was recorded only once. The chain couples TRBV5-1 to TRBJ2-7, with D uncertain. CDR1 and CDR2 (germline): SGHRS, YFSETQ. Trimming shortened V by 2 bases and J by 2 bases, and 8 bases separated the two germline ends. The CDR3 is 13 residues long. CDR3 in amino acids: CASSLSETYEQYF. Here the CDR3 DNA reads TGCGCCAGCAGCTTATCAGAGACCTACGAGCAGTACTTC.

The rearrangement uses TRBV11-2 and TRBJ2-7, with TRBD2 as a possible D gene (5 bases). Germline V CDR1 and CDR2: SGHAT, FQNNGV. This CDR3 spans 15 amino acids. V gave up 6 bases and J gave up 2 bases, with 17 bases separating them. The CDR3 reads CASRLGWGIPYEQYF. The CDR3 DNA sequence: TGTGCCAGCAGACTAGGGTGGGGAATCCCCTACGAGCAGTACTTC.

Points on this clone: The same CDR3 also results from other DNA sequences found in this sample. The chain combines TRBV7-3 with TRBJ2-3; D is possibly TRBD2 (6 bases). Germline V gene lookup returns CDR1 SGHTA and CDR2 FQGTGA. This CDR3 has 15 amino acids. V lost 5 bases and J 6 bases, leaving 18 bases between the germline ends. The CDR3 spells CASSLSGGATDTQYF. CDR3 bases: TGTGCCAGCAGCCTAAGCGGAGGGGCCACCGATACGCAGTATTTT.

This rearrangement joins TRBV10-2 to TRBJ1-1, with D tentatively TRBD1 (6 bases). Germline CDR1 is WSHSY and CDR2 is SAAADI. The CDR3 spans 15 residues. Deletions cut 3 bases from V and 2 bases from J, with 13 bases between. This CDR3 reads CASSETGWLNTEAFF. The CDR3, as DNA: TGCGCCAGCAGTGAAACAGGGTGGCTAAACACTGAAGCTTTCTTT.

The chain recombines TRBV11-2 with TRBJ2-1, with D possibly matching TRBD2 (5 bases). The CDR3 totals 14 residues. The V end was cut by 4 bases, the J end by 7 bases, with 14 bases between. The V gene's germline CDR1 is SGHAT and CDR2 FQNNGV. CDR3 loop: CASSSEGDGNEQFF. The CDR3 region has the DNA TGTGCCAGCAGCTCCGAGGGAGATGGGAATGAGCAGTTCTTC. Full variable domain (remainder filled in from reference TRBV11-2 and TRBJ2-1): EAGVAQSPRYKIIEKRQSVAFWCNPISGHATLYWYQQILGQGPKLLIQFQNNGVVDDSQLPKDRFSAERLKGVDSTLKIQPAKLEDSAVYLCASSSEGDGNEQFFGPGTRLTVL.

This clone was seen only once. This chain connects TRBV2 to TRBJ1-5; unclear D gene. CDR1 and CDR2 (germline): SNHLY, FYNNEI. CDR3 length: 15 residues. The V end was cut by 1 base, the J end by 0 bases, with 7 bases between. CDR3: CASSEGQYSNQPQHF. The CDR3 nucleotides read TGTGCCAGCAGTGAAGGGCAGTATAGCAATCAGCCCCAGCATTTT.

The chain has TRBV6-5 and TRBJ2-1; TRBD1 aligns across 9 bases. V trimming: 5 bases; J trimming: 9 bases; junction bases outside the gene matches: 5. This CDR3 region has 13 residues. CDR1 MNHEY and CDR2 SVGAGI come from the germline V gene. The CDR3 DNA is TGTGCCAGCAGTCCGGGACAGGGCTTTGAGCAGTTCTTC. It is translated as CASSPGQGFEQFF.

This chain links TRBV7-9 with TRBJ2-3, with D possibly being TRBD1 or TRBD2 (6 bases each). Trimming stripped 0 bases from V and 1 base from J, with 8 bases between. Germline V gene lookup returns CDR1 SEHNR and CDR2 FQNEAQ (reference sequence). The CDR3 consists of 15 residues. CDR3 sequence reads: CASSLARGGTDTQYF. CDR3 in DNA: TGTGCCAGCAGCTTAGCGAGGGGGGGCACAGATACGCAGTATTTT.

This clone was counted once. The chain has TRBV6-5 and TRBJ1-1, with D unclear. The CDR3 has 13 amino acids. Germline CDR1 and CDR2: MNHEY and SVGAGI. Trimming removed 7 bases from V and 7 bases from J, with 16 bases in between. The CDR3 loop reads CASTHVGRDEAFF. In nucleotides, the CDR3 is TGTGCCAGCACCCATGTGGGGAGGGATGAAGCTTTCTTT.

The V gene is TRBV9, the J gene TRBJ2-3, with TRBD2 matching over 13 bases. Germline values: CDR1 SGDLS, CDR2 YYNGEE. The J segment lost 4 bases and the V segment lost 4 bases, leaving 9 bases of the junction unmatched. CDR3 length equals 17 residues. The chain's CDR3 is CASSPWGTSGDADTQYF. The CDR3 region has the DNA TGTGCCAGCAGCCCCTGGGGGACTAGCGGGGATGCAGATACGCAGTATTTT.